This TCR beta chain was sequenced during a study of cytomegalovirus exposure and HLA in healthy donors (dated 2017 in TCRdb). Regarding the complete study: According to an earlier analysis of a few hundred of the donors, about 170 million T cells yielded 95 million to 140 million unique TCR beta sequences and approximately 280 Gb of sequence data. The study aimed to test whether cataloging public T cell receptors could reveal signatures of past pathogen exposure. An earlier analysis of several hundred of the donors applied high-throughput TCR beta sequencing to assess whether each TCR beta V gene segment acted as functional or pseudogenic. Roughly 5 DR-DQ haplotypes were treated as single units for association and clustering because of strong linkage in the cohort. About 300 gigabases of sequencing data and approximately 84 million unique TCR sequences were included in an early release covering several hundred HLA-typed donors. The study combined high-throughput TCR immunosequencing, statistical association of individual TCRs with disease status, and machine learning to predict cytomegalovirus infection status. In the later analysis, no new phenotypic data were used to find candidate immune exposures; instead, reliance was placed on TCR beta sequences and their occurrence across donors. The number of typed donors differed by locus: about 620-630 for A, B, C, DRB1 and DQB1; approximately 540 for DQA1; 606 for DPA1; and around 470 for DPB1. HLA typing included class I and class II loci at four-digit resolution. Every discovery cohort repertoire had been produced on one sequencing platform. Among approximately 370 genotyped donors of the cohort, an average of around 240,000 unique TCR beta nucleotide sequences was sequenced per donor, of which about 19% were non-productive. A separate validation cohort of about 110 different subjects was used in addition to the approximately 640-subject first cohort. Donor age, sex, ethnicity and CMV serostatus were compiled alongside the repertoire data. In a later genetic analysis, genome-wide SNP genotypes for about 65% of the roughly 670 donors were used, and that subset was treated as a discovery cohort. Of the roughly 400 genotyped donors, approximately 80% fell in the genetic ancestry cluster associated with self-reported Caucasian donors. The study used immunosequencing to profile the T cell repertoires of 666 subjects and linked those repertoires to cytomegalovirus serostatus. A later analysis re-analyzed previously published TCR beta repertoires from 650 to 800 donors and added high-resolution HLA genotyping to study TCR occurrence patterns.

The receptor library was made with the immunoSEQ multiplex PCR assay. For the multiplex PCR, a mixture combining 60 forward primers for TCR Vbeta segments and 13 reverse primers for TCR Jbeta segments was used. The CDR3 region of rearranged TCR beta genes was amplified from genomic DNA by a multiplex PCR assay. The Illumina HiSeq System was used to sequence the amplified TCR beta libraries as 87-base-pair reads. From the authors' description of their analysis: A later analysis tallied 75 million to 95 million unique TCR beta chains across the 640 or so repertoires, and around 12 million of those chains were shared by two or more donors. Raw reads were error-corrected and collapsed into unique sequences with a nearest-neighbor algorithm that merged closely related sequences to remove PCR and sequencing errors. V, D and J gene segments were assigned by aligning CDR3 sequences to IMGT reference sequences. For a sequence to be retained, a match of at least six nucleotides to both a V gene segment and a J gene segment was required. Rearrangements were called productive when the CDR3 lacked stop codons and stayed in frame with V and J; all others were non-productive. Following IMGT convention, CDR3 was defined as the stretch from the second conserved V-encoded cysteine to the conserved J-encoded phenylalanine. The earlier analysis of about 590 of the donors excluded sequences that lacked an unambiguous match to a single V gene segment. An earlier analysis of 450 to 650 of the donors called V segments functional above 56.7% productive rearrangements and segregating when the between-donor standard deviation exceeded 5%. A statistical classification framework was built for diagnosing cytomegalovirus status from the catalog of TCR beta chain sequences. In a later analysis, TCR nucleotide sequences were compared against IMGT/GENE-DB human TR gene sequences so that V and J genes could be assigned. The TCRdist pipeline was used in a later analysis to assign CDR3 sequences and most-parsimonious VDJ recombination scenarios. In a later analysis, every TCR beta chain was defined by the combination of its CDR3 amino acid sequence and its V-gene family, and reads without a unique V-gene family were dropped. A later analysis removed nearly 600 highly shared, low-generation-probability nucleotide sequences to deal with suspected cross-contamination and a sequencing artifact. In a later analysis, a clonal expansion index for each public chain was calculated from normalized within-repertoire ranks of inferred template counts. In a later analysis, generation probabilities were computed using a VDJ recombination model fitted to out-of-frame rearrangements, and the results were checked against IGoR. Hypergeometric tests were used in a later analysis to score TCR-TCR, TCR-HLA and TCR-CMV co-occurrence, with a repertoire-size bias correction applied to the TCR pairs. A later analysis estimated false discovery rates by permuting HLA or CMV assignments 20 times. A later analysis grouped co-occurring TCRs with DBSCAN, adding TCRdist sequence similarity when clustering within HLA-allele-positive subsets. For co-occurrence clustering, repertoires with fewer than 30,000 or more than 120,000 public chains were excluded, along with roughly 5 repertoires with anomalous nucleotide sharing. Drawn from immuneACCESS, this table holds only the in-frame rearrangements with V and J called that TCRdb kept. Clones are partly lost; checked studies trace under half to an unresolved V gene and leave the rest unexplained. V, J and clone size reflect that table, while D and trimming were determined from the DNA. In all, the sample holds approximately 100,000 clones, and around 70% of those were seen once. The ten largest clones add up to under 6.5% of the sample.

The junction shows trimming of 5 bases on V and 0 bases on J, plus 13 bases between the germline ends. The CDR3 spans 15 residues, from the cysteine through the phenylalanine. CDR3 DNA is the only sequence kept; it has 45 bases, read in frame from the first base. CDR1 and CDR2 are read off the germline V gene (reference sequence) as SEHNR and FQNEAQ. The cohort was made up of approximately 670 healthy bone marrow donors. Cohort members were all nominally healthy when sampled, although unrecorded immune exposures were likely present. The donor tested CMV seropositive, placing the donor among the 250 to 300 seropositive members of the cohort. A peripheral blood sample was provided by each donor, and peripheral blood mononuclear cells were used for TCR beta sequencing. The Qiagen DNeasy Blood Extraction Kit was used to extract genomic DNA from the blood cell samples. The investigation overall reported the following: Assigning TCR associations to individual alleles was difficult when HLA alleles, especially DR and DQ, strongly co-occurred. A further reported finding was that TCR beta sequences accurately predicted the HLA-A and HLA-B alleles for most subjects in the first cohort. A later analysis associated 16,951 TCR beta sequences with specific HLA alleles at a false discovery rate of 0.05. In vitro tests confirmed that a few of the cytomegalovirus-associated TCR beta chains recognize cytomegalovirus antigens. It was suggested by the authors that the approach could potentially be generalized to other disease states and immunological phenotypes. Because HLA typing was unavailable for some donors at each locus, only the typed subset was used in association tests. In a later analysis, most CMV-associated TCR beta chains were found to appear HLA-restricted, with HLA associations seemingly driven largely by CMV exposure. Presence/absence analyses assumed roughly uniform sequencing depth across donors, an assumption that may not hold. Compared with equally common non-associated chains, HLA-associated TCR beta chains in a later analysis were more clonally expanded and had lower generation probabilities. Most TCR sequences were seen in very few donors, while some public TCRs were found in many individuals. Only TCR beta chains were sequenced in this cohort, and the absence of alpha or paired-chain data limited detectable features. The only immune exposure information available for the cohort was CMV serostatus. Linkage disequilibrium might explain the correlated functional status among segregating V segments, but an unknown experimental factor could not be excluded. An earlier analysis of approximately 570 of the donors showed that most TCR beta V segments appeared in productive rearrangements either about 87% or about 30% of the time, which broadly matched IMGT annotations. In a later analysis, several top co-occurrence clusters were reported to appear linked to parvovirus B19, influenza, CMV and Epstein-Barr virus. In a later analysis, TCR association rates were found to vary across HLA loci, with the most associated TCRs seen for DRB1 alleles and the fewest for HLA-C alleles. The study listed 170 or so TCR beta chains as associated with cytomegalovirus. The 87-base-pair reads could not distinguish some IMGT-functional V segments, including TRBV6-2 and TRBV6-3, so those segments were excluded. A later genetic analysis associated a missense DCLRE1C variant with V-gene and J-gene trimming of TCR beta chains, and an independent cohort replicated the association. The classifier was reported to diagnose cytomegalovirus status with high specificity and sensitivity in both the original and validation cohorts. According to a later genetic analysis, donors in an Asian-associated ancestry cluster had fewer N-insertions in productive TCRs than the approximately 650-donor mean. A cluster of highly shared sequence variants was judged likely to represent a technical artifact of the sequencing pipeline. The earlier analysis of some 540 of the donors excluded approximately 17 rarely observed V segments, including chromosome 9 orphons, because counts were too low.

Comment on this clone: This clone's antigen is unknown. Per-nucleotide qualities are absent, and no much larger clonotype sits a single base away.

The origin of this receptor is a woman aged 70 to 79 in good health and CMV-seropositive. Material for sequencing was PBMCs. This sequence uses TRBV7-9 and TRBJ1-1; the D segment could be TRBD1, given 5 matching bases. The CDR3 protein sequence reads: CASSPEWTLNTEAFF. Read as DNA, the sequence is TGTGCCAGCAGCCCCGAATGGACATTGAACACTGAAGCTTTCTTT.